The rows below give T cell receptor beta chains drawn from one sample of a study of regulatory dendritic cells for organ transplantation. Using immunoSEQ multiplex PCR, the repertoire was profiled, and TCRdb retains in-frame clones only, with some absent. The repertoire holds about 10,000 clones, with 80% as singletons. These receptors lack a known antigen. Sequenced material: memory CD4+ T cells from blood cultured with dendritic cells. The source is a human donor in good health. CDR3s include the opening cysteine and the closing phenylalanine or tryptophan. D genes are given only for firm matches. Clone size is shown for a subset of rows, as once, few, many or a class of expanded clone.

d_gene | len | abundance | j_gene | v_gene | CDR3aa | CDR3nt
- | 17 | - | TRBJ1-5 | TRBV5-6 | CASSPRGGQERNQPQHF | TGTGCCAGCAGCCCTCGGGGGGGACAAGAGCGCAATCAGCCCCAGCATTTT
TRBD1 | 14 | - | TRBJ1-1 | TRBV5-1 | CASSQTGGNTEAFF | TGCGCCAGCAGCCAGACAGGGGGTAACACTGAAGCTTTCTTT
- | 15 | - | TRBJ2-1 | TRBV7-3 | CASSSSGMGQGEQFF | TGTGCCAGCAGCTCATCAGGGATGGGTCAAGGTGAGCAGTTCTTC
- | 12 | - | TRBJ2-3 | TRBV29-1 | CSVGAGMDTQYF | TGCAGCGTTGGCGCCGGTATGGATACGCAGTATTTT
- | 13 | - | TRBJ2-7 | TRBV7-2 | CASTFVGNYEQYF | TGTGCCAGCACGTTCGTGGGAAACTACGAGCAGTACTTC
TRBD1 | 13 | - | TRBJ2-5 | TRBV6-5 | CASSKTGRETQYF | TGTGCCAGCAGCAAGACAGGGAGAGAGACCCAGTACTTC
- | 13 | - | TRBJ1-1 | TRBV27 | CASSSREYTEAFF | TGTGCCAGCAGTTCCAGGGAATACACTGAAGCTTTCTTT
TRBD1 | 14 | - | TRBJ1-1 | TRBV6-1 | CASNRGQGYTEAFF | TGTGCCAGCAACCGAGGACAGGGTTATACTGAAGCTTTCTTT
TRBD2 | 15 | - | TRBJ2-7 | TRBV16 | CASSRTTSGVSEQYF | TGTGCCAGCAGCCGTACGACTAGCGGGGTAAGCGAGCAGTACTTC
TRBD1 | 15 | - | TRBJ1-1 | TRBV6-1 | CASSDPGQINTEAFF | TGTGCCAGCAGTGACCCGGGACAGATAAACACTGAAGCTTTCTTT
TRBD1 | 14 | - | TRBJ2-3 | TRBV6-6 | CASNLGQVTDTQYF | TGTGCCAGCAACCTTGGACAGGTAACAGATACGCAGTATTTT
TRBD1 | 13 | - | TRBJ1-2 | TRBV19 | CASRQGLNYGYTF | TGTGCCAGTCGACAGGGATTGAACTATGGCTACACCTTC
TRBD2 | 16 | - | TRBJ2-5 | TRBV27 | CASSPRGLAGLETQYF | TGTGCCAGCAGCCCGCGTGGACTAGCGGGACTGGAGACCCAGTACTTC
- | 13 | - | TRBJ1-2 | TRBV6-6 | CASNPGTYYGYTF | TGTGCCAGCAACCCCGGGACTTACTATGGCTACACCTTC
- | 16 | - | TRBJ2-1 | TRBV9 | CASSALRDSPRNEQFF | TGTGCCAGCAGCGCACTCCGGGACTCCCCAAGGAATGAGCAGTTCTTC
- | 16 | - | TRBJ2-7 | TRBV4-1 | CASSQDRAQGVDEQYF | TGCGCCAGCAGCCAAGATAGGGCGCAGGGCGTTGACGAGCAGTACTTC
TRBD2 | 17 | - | TRBJ2-1 | TRBV7-7 | CASSSLAGGLPPNEQFF | TGTGCTAGCAGCTCACTAGCGGGAGGACTCCCCCCGAATGAGCAGTTCTTC
- | 13 | once | TRBJ1-2 | TRBV29-1 | CSVGFGRNYGYTF | TGCAGCGTTGGATTCGGCAGAAACTATGGCTACACCTTC
- | 16 | - | TRBJ2-5 | TRBV7-2 | CASSPRFEGAGETQYF | TGTGCCAGCAGCCCCCGTTTTGAGGGGGCGGGGGAGACCCAGTACTTC
TRBD2 | 15 | - | TRBJ2-2 | TRBV6-5 | CASSRTSGSTGELFF | TGTGCCAGCAGTCGCACTAGCGGGAGTACCGGGGAGCTGTTTTTT
- | 11 | - | TRBJ1-1 | TRBV29-1 | CSVDRNTEAFF | TGCAGCGTTGATCGAAACACTGAAGCTTTCTTT
TRBD1 | 17 | - | TRBJ2-1 | TRBV5-1 | CASSLGQGASSYNEQFF | TGCGCCAGCAGCTTAGGACAGGGCGCGAGCTCCTACAATGAGCAGTTCTTC